Each of the 6 T cell receptor beta chains below was sequenced from the same sample in a study of response to subunit inactivated influenza vaccine. TCRdb reprocessed the RT-PCR reads with MiXCR, giving one entry per CDR3 protein. The profile covers about 650,000 distinct CDR3 sequences, with around 15% appearing a single time and 7.5% to 8% taken by the ten largest. This specimen consisted of PBMCs from blood, obtained approximately 15 days before vaccination. These receptors came from a man aged 45 to 65 who received an inactivated influenza vaccine.

A few counts support this clonotype. V usage is TRBV18 and J usage is TRBJ1-5; tentative D call: TRBD1 (6 bases). V gave up 3 bases and J gave up 7 bases, with 10 bases separating them. CDR1 is KGHSH and CDR2 is LQKENI in the germline V gene. The CDR3 loop spans 13 amino acids. The CDR3 loop is CASSPQGWQPQHF. The CDR3 DNA reads TGTGCCAGCTCACCTCAGGGGTGGCAGCCCCAGCATTTT.

The V call is TRBV7-8, the J call TRBJ1-3, with a weak D call TRBD1 (6 bases). V lost 5 bases to trimming and J lost 0 bases, with 14 bases between them. Germline-derived CDR1 and CDR2 are SGHVS and FQNEAQ. The CDR3 contains 16 residues. The CDR3 reads CASSVATGYSGNTIYF. The CDR3 nucleotides read TGTGCCAGCAGCGTCGCCACAGGGTACTCTGGAAACACCATATATTTT.

V and J are TRBV7-9 and TRBJ2-5; 9 bases are shared with TRBD1. After removal of 5 bases from V and 4 bases from J, the junction contained 5 bases not matched to a gene. CDR3 length equals 14 residues. Per germline, CDR1 SEHNR and CDR2 FQNEAQ (reference sequence). The CDR3 region has the DNA TGTGCCAGCAGCCCCCCGACAGGGGGAGAGACCCAGTACTTC. Protein: CASSPPTGGETQYF.

The rearrangement links TRBV18 to TRBJ2-3; TRBD1 matches at 8 bases. Germline assignment: CDR1 KGHSH and CDR2 LQKENI. This CDR3 contains 17 residues. V lost 0 bases and J lost 0; bases outside the gene matches: 5. The CDR3 sequence: CASSPPGTGESTDTQYF. DNA for the CDR3: TGTGCCAGCTCACCACCCGGGACAGGAGAAAGCACAGATACGCAGTATTTT.

V gene TRBV11-3 combines with J gene TRBJ1-1; TRBD1 matches 7 bases. J gave up 3 bases and V 5 bases, and 9 bases lay outside the gene matches. The CDR3 has 15 residues. Germline CDR1 and CDR2: SGHNT and YENEEA. The CDR3 protein is CASSARTGGDTEAFF. The CDR3 DNA reads TGTGCCAGCAGCGCCCGGACAGGAGGGGACACTGAAGCTTTCTTT.

The rearrangement joins TRBV6-2 or TRBV6-3 to TRBJ2-1; 9 bases align to TRBD2. The J segment lost 3 bases and the V segment lost 8 bases, leaving 14 bases of the junction unmatched. CDR3 length: 17 amino acids. Germline CDR1 reads MNHEY; CDR2 reads SVGEGT. CDR3 in DNA: TGTGCCAGCCAAACTTCGGGGGCGGGGGGGAGCTACAATGAGCAGTTCTTC. Its translation is CASQTSGAGGSYNEQFF.